The source of this T cell receptor beta chain is a study of OX40 agonist ivuxolimab in advanced cancers. The germline CDR1 and CDR2 sequences are SGHRS and YFSETQ. CDR3 length: 17 residues. V was clipped by 0 bases and J by 0 bases, with 13 bases between them. Profiling relied on immunoSEQ multiplex PCR, and the TCRdb table lists in-frame clones only, not all of them. The sample records roughly 57,000 clones, about 90% being singletons. Sequenced material: CD4+ or CD8+ T cells sorted from blood, taken in a trial of the OX40 agonist ivuxolimab. This receptor was identified in an adult with an advanced solid tumor such as melanoma, head and neck, liver or kidney cancer. This sequence joins TRBV5-1 and TRBJ1-3; D not certain. In DNA form, the CDR3 reads TGCGCCAGCAGCTTGGCCGGGCAGGCATCCTCTGGAAACACCATATATTTT. Its translation: CASSLAGQASSGNTIYF.